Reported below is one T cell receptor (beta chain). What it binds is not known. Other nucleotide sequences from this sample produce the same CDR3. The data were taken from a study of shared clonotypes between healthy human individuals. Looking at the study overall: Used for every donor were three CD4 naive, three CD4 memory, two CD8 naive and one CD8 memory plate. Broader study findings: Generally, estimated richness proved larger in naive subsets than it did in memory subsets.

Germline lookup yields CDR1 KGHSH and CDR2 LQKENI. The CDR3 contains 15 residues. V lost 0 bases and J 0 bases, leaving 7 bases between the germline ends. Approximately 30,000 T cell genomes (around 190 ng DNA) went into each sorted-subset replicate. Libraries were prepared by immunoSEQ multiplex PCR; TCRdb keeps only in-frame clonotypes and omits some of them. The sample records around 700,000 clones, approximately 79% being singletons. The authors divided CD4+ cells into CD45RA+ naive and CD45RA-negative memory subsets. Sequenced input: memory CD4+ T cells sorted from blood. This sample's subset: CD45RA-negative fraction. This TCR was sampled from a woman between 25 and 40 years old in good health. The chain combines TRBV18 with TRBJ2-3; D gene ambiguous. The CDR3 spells CASSPPGRSTDTQYF. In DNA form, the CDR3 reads TGTGCCAGCTCACCACCGGGCAGGAGCACAGATACGCAGTATTTT.